This TCR beta chain was obtained from a study of cytomegalovirus exposure and HLA in healthy donors. Study-level points and caveats: As was reported, the HLA-A and HLA-B alleles of most subjects were accurately predicted from TCR beta sequences. Differences between HLA loci emerged in a later analysis of TCR association rates, with DRB1 most and HLA-C fewest.

Amplification used 60 Vbeta primers and 13 Jbeta primers. This table comes from immunoSEQ multiplex PCR, and its TCRdb copy is limited to in-frame clones, with some not included. This table holds some 95,000 clones, approximately 71% found once. Germline CDR1 reads MNHNS; CDR2 reads SASEGT. The CDR3 runs 16 residues. V lost 1 base and J lost 8, with 15 bases in between. A remark on this clone: Its antigen is unidentified.

Sequencing was carried out using PBMCs. The origin of this receptor is a young woman in good health and CMV-seropositive. V gene TRBV6-1 combines with J gene TRBJ1-6; D might be TRBD1 (5 bases). In DNA, the CDR3 is TGTGCCAGCAGTGAAGTGGAACTGTTAGGGGATTCACCCCTCCACTTT. Residues: CASSEVELLGDSPLHF.